This T cell receptor (beta chain) originates from a study of cytomegalovirus exposure and HLA in healthy donors. This CDR3 is 17 amino acids long. V lost 4 bases to trimming and J lost 1 base, with 17 bases between them. CDR1 and CDR2 (germline): SGHAT, FQDESV (reference sequence). PCR used 60 Vbeta primers and 13 Jbeta primers. Assay: immunoSEQ multiplex PCR; the TCRdb copy retains only in-frame clones and omits some. The table includes 110,000 to 150,000 clones, approximately 68% detected once. The specimen sequenced was PBMCs. The J gene is TRBJ2-1, the V gene TRBV11-1; D is undetermined. This sequence originates from a man aged 55 to 70 in good health and CMV-seronegative. In DNA form, the CDR3 reads TGTGCCAGCAGCTCGGCAGACTCGGCATTTTCCTACAATGAGCAGTTCTTC. As protein: CASSSADSAFSYNEQFF.